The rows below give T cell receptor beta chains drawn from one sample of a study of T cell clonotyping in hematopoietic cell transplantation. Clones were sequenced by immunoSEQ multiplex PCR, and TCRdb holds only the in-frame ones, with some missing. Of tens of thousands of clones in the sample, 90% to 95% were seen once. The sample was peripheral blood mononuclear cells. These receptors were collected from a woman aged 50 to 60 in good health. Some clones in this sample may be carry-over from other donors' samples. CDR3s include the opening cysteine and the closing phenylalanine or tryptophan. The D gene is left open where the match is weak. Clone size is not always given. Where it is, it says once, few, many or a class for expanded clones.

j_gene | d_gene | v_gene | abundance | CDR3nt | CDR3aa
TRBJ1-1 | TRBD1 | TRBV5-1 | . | TGCGCCAGCAGCTACGGCAGGGGGGATAGGGGGACTGAAGCTTTCTTT | CASSYGRGDRGTEAFF
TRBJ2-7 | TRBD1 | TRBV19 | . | TGTGCCAGTAGTACGTCGACAGGGCCCTACGAGCAGTACTTC | CASSTSTGPYEQYF
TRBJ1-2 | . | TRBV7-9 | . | TGTGCCAGCAGCCAGGTCCGCTATGGCTACACCTTC | CASSQVRYGYTF
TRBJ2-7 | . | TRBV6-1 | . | TGTGCCAGCAGTCTGGCCAGGGACTACGAGCAGTACTTC | CASSLARDYEQYF
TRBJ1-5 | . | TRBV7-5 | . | TGTGTCGGATGGGGGGACAGGGGGCATCAGCCCCAGCATTTT | CVGWGDRGHQPQHF
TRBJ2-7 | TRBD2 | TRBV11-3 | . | TGTGCCAGAGGTTCCGGGACTAGAACCTACGAGCAGTACTTC | CARGSGTRTYEQYF
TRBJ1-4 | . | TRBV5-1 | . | TGCGCCAGCAGCTTGGCCGGAGCGGCTAATGAAAAACTGTTTTTT | CASSLAGAANEKLFF
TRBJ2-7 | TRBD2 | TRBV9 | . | TGTGCCAGCAGCGCGAGCGGGGGGGGTTACGAGCAGTACTTC | CASSASGGGYEQYF
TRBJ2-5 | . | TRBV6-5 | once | TGTGCCAGCAGTATCGCAGGGGAAGCCGAGACCCAGTACTTC | CASSIAGEAETQYF
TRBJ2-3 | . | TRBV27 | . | TGTGCCAGCAGTTTTAGGCGGTCAGATACGCAGTATTTT | CASSFRRSDTQYF
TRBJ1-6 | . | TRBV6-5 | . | TGTGCCAGCAGTTACAGGCGCAGCTCCTATAATTCACCCCTCCACTTT | CASSYRRSSYNSPLHF
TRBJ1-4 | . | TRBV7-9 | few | TGTGCCAGCAGCTTCGGCGACACAACTAATGAAAAACTGTTTTTT | CASSFGDTTNEKLFF
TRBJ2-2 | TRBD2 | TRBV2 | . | TGTGCCAGCAGTGCTCAGCGGGGGGGGAACACCGGGGAGCTGTTTTTT | CASSAQRGGNTGELFF
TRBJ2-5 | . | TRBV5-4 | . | TGTGCCAGCAGCCCCCGGGGGAGACTCCAAGAGACCCAGTACTTC | CASSPRGRLQETQYF